This T cell receptor (beta chain) was identified during a study of identical twins. Trimming pared 6 bases from V and 5 bases from J, leaving 14 bases between. This CDR3 has 13 amino acids. Germline CDR1 SGHRS, CDR2 YFSETQ. This clonotype was recorded once. TCRdb used MiXCR to reprocess the 5' RACE reads, holding one entry per CDR3 protein. This sample has 540,000 or so distinct CDR3 sequences, with 20% to 25% found just once. The data also belong to a second study, concerning yellow fever vaccine responses in identical twins.

This clonotype was sampled from a woman under 30 in good health. The sequenced sample consisted of CD4+ T cells sorted from blood. The J gene is TRBJ1-1, the V gene TRBV5-1; D perhaps matches TRBD1 (5 bases). The DNA of the CDR3 is TGCGCCAGCAAGCTTCGGGGGAAAACTGAAGCTTTCTTT. It codes for CASKLRGKTEAFF.